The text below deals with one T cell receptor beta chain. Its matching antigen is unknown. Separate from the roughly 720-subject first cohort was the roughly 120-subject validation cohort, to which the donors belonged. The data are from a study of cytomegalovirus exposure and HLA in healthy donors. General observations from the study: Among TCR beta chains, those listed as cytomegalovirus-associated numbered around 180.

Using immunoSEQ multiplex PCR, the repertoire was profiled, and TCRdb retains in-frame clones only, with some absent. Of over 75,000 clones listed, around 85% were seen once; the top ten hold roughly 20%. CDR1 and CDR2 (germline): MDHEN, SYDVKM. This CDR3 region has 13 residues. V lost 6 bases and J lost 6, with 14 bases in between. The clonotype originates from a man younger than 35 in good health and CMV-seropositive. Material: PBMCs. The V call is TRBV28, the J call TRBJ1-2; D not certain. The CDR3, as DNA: TGTGCCAGCAGATTAGATACAGCACATGGCTACACCTTC. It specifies CASRLDTAHGYTF.